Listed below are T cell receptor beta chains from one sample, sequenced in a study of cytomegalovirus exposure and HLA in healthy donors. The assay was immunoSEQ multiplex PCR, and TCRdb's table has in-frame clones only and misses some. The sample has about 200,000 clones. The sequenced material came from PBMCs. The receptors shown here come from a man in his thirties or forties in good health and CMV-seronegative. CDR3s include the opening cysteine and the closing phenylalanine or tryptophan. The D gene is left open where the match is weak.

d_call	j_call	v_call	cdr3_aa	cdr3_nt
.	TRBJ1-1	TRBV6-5	CASSLRQHTEAFF	TGTGCCAGCAGTTTGAGACAGCACACTGAAGCTTTCTTT
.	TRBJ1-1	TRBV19	CASSTQGVLENTEAFF	TGTGCCAGTAGTACACAAGGGGTGCTAGAGAACACTGAAGCTTTCTTT
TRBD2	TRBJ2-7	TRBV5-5	CASSGTPSGRAYEQYF	TGTGCCAGCAGCGGGACCCCTAGCGGGAGGGCCTACGAGCAGTACTTC
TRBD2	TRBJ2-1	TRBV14	CASSQEAGTTNNEQFF	TGTGCCAGCAGCCAAGAGGCCGGGACTACTAACAATGAGCAGTTCTTC
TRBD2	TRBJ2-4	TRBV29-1	CSVEGGGRAGNIQYF	TGCAGCGTTGAGGGGGGCGGGAGGGCCGGAAACATTCAGTACTTC
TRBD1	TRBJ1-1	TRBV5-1	CASSLTGGRDTEAFF	TGCGCCAGCAGCTTGACAGGGGGCCGGGACACTGAAGCTTTCTTT
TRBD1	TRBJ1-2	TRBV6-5	CASSLQGGRYGYTF	TGTGCCAGCAGCCTACAGGGGGGGAGGTATGGCTACACCTTC
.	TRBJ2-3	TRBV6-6	CASSYSTSTDTQYF	TGTGCCAGCAGTTACTCGACTAGCACAGATACGCAGTATTTT
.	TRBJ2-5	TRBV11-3	CASSTRLSPQETQYF	TGTGCCAGCAGCACAAGACTCTCTCCCCAAGAGACCCAGTACTTC
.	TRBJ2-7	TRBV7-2	CASSSSGTYTYEQYF	TGTGCCAGCAGCTCGAGCGGGACATACACCTACGAGCAGTACTTC
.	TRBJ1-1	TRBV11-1	CASSVQGRTEAFF	TGTGCCAGCAGCGTGCAGGGGAGAACTGAAGCTTTCTTT
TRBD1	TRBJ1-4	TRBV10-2	CASSELDRVRSGKLFF	TGCGCCAGCAGTGAGCTAGACAGGGTGAGAAGCGGAAAACTGTTTTTT
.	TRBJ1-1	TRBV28	CASRPGAGGGYTEAFF	TGTGCCAGCAGGCCCGGGGCGGGGGGTGGTTACACTGAAGCTTTCTTT
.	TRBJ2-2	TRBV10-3	CAIREGTNTGELFF	TGTGCCATCAGAGAGGGCACGAACACCGGGGAGCTGTTTTTT
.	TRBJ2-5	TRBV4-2	CASSQGGYQETQYF	TGTGCCAGCAGCCAAGGTGGCTACCAAGAGACCCAGTACTTC
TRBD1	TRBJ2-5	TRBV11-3	CASSLGQGAGETQYF	TGTGCCAGCAGCTTAGGACAGGGGGCCGGGGAGACCCAGTACTTC
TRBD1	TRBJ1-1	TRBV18	CASSPGQGKSTEAFF	TGTGCCAGCTCACCGGGACAGGGGAAGAGCACTGAAGCTTTCTTT
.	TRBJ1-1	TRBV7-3	CASSSPGSMNTEAFF	TGTGCCAGCAGCTCCCCCGGGAGTATGAACACTGAAGCTTTCTTT
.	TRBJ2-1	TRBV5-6	CASSLGLSRDEQFF	TGTGCCAGCAGCTTGGGGCTCAGCAGGGATGAGCAGTTCTTC
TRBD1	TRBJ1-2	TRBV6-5	CASRPTGRSDYGYTF	TGTGCCAGCAGACCGACAGGGCGATCGGACTATGGCTACACCTTC
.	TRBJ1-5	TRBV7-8	CASSPPGQGNQPQHF	TGTGCCAGCAGCCCACCCGGCCAGGGTAATCAGCCCCAGCATTTT
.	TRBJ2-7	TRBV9	CASTPGLHAYEQYF	TGTGCCAGCACCCCAGGACTCCATGCCTACGAGCAGTACTTC
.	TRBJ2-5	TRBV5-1	CASSLASTQETQYF	TGCGCCAGCAGCTTGGCCTCTACCCAAGAGACCCAGTACTTC
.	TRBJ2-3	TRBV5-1	CASSLGQGGDTQYF	TGCGCCAGCAGCTTGGGGCAGGGAGGAGATACGCAGTATTTT
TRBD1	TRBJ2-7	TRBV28	CASERQGGEQYF	TGTGCCAGCGAAAGACAGGGTGGCGAGCAGTACTTC
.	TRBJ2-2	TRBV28	CASSLDWIGRTGELFF	TGTGCCAGCAGTTTAGACTGGATCGGTCGCACCGGGGAGCTGTTTTTT
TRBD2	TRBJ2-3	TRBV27	CASSSGTSGSGDTQYF	TGTGCCAGCAGTTCAGGGACTAGCGGGAGTGGGGATACGCAGTATTTT
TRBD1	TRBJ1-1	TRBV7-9	CASSLGTGNTEAFF	TGTGCCAGCAGTTTAGGGACAGGGAACACTGAAGCTTTCTTT
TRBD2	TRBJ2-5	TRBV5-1	CASSLRTGGGETQYF	TGCGCCAGCAGCCTCCGAACGGGGGGGGGAGAGACCCAGTACTTC
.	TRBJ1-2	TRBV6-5	CASNPSGGNYGYTF	TGTGCCAGCAACCCCTCGGGGGGCAACTATGGCTACACCTTC
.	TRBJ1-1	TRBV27	CASNLDPGYTEAFF	TGTGCCAGTAACCTTGACCCGGGGTACACTGAAGCTTTCTTT
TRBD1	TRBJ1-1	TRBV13	CASSLPGTAMNTEAFF	TGTGCCAGCAGCTTACCCGGGACAGCCATGAACACTGAAGCTTTCTTT
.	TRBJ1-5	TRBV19	CASRQVGSQPQHF	TGTGCCAGTAGACAGGTGGGATCTCAGCCCCAGCATTTT
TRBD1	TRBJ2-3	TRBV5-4	CASSRGQADTQYF	TGTGCCAGCAGCCGGGGACAGGCAGATACGCAGTATTTT
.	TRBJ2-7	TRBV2	CASSEPAPTYEQYF	TGTGCCAGCAGTGAACCAGCGCCGACCTACGAGCAGTACTTC